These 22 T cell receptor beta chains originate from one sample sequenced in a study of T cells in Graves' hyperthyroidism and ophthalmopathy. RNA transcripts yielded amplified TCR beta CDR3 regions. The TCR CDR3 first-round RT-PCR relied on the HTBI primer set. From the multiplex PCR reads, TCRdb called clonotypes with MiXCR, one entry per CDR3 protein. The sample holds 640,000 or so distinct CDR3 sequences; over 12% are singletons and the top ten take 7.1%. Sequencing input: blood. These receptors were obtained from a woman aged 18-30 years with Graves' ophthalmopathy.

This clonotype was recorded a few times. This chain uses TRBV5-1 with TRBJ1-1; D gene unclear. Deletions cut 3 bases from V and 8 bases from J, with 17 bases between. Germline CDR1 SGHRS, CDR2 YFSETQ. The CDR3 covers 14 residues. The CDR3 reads CASSSASRSREAFF. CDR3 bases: TGCGCCAGCAGCTCTGCTTCTAGGTCCCGGGAAGCTTTCTTT. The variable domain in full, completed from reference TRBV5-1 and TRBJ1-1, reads KAGVTQTPRYLIKTRGQQVTLSCSPISGHRSVSWYQQTPGQGLQFLFEYFSETQRNKGNFPGRFSGRQFSNSRSEMNVSTLELGDSALYLCASSSASRSREAFFGQGTRLTVV.

The CDR3 spells CASSPCLCEQYF. CDR3 nucleotides: TGTGCCAGCAGCCCATGTCTCTGCGAGCAGTACTTC. The chain is built from TRBV14 and TRBJ2-7; no reliable D call. This CDR3 comprises 12 residues. Trimming removed 4 bases from V and 6 bases from J, with 10 bases in between. In germline, CDR1 is SGHDN, CDR2 FVKESK.

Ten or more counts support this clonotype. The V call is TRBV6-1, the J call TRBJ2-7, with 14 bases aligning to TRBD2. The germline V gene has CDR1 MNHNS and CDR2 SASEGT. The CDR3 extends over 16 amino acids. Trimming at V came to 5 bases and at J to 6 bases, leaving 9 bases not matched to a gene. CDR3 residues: CASSTRLAGGPVEQYF. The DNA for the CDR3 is TGTGCCAGCAGTACCCGACTAGCGGGAGGGCCCGTCGAGCAGTACTTC.

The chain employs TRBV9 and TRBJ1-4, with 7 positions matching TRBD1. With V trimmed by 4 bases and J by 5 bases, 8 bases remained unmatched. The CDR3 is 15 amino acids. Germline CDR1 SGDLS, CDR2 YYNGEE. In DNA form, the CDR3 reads TGTGCCAGCAGCTTACAGGGGAGGAGGAATGAAAAACTGTTTTTT. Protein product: CASSLQGRRNEKLFF.

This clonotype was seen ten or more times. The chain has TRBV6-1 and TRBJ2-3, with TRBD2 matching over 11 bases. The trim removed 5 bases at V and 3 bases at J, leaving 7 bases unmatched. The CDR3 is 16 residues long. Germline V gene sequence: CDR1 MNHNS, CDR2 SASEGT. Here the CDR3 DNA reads TGTGCCAGCAGTTCCCATAGCGGGAGGGCGACAGATACGCAGTATTTT. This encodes CASSSHSGRATDTQYF.

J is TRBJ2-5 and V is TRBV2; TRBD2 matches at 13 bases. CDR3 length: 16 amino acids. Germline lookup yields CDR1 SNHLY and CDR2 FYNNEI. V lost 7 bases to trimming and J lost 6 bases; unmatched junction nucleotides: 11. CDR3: CASTGTSGNARKTQYF. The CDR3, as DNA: TGTGCCAGCACTGGGACTAGCGGGAACGCCCGGAAGACCCAGTACTTC.

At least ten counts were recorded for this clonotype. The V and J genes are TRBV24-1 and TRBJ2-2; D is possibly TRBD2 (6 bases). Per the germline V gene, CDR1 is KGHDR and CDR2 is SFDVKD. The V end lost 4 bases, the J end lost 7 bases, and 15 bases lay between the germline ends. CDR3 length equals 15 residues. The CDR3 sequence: CATSDPGTAGGELFF. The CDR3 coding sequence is TGTGCCACCAGTGACCCCGGGACTGCTGGCGGGGAGCTGTTTTTT.

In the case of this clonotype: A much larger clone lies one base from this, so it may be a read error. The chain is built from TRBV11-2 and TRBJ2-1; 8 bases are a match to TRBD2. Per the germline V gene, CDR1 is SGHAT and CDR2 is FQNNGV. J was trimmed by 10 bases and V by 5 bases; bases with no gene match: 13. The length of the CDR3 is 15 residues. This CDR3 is CASSQYGAGVGEQFF. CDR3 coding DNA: TGTGCCAGCAGCCAATATGGAGCGGGAGTGGGCGAGCAGTTCTTC. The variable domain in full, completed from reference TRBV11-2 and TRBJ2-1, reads EAGVAQSPRYKIIEKRQSVAFWCNPISGHATLYWYQQILGQGPKLLIQFQNNGVVDDSQLPKDRFSAERLKGVDSTLKIQPAKLEDSAVYLCASSQYGAGVGEQFFGPGTRLTVL.

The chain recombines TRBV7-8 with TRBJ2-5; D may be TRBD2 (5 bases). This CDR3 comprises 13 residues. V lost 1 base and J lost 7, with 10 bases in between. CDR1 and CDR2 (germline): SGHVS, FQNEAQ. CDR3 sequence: CASSLDLRGTQYF. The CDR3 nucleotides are TGTGCCAGCAGCTTAGATCTCCGGGGGACCCAGTACTTC. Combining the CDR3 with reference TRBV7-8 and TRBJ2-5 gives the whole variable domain GAGVSQSPRYKVAKRGQDVALRCDPISGHVSLFWYQQALGQGPEFLTYFQNEAQLDKSGLPSDRFFAERPEGSVSTLKIQRTQQEDSAVYLCASSLDLRGTQYFGPGTRLLVL.

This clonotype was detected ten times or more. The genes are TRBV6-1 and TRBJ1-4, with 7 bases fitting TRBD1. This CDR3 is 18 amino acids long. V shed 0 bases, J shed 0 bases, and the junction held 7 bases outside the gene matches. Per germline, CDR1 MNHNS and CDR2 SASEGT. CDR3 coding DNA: TGTGCCAGCAGTGAAGCGCTTTGGGACAGTACAACTAATGAAAAACTGTTTTTT. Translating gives CASSEALWDSTTNEKLFF.

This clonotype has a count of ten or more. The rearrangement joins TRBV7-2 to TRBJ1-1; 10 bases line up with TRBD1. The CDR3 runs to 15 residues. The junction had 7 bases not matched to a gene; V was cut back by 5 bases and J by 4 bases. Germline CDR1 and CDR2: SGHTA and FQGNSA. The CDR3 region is CASSPHRDRGTEAFF. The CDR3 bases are TGTGCCAGCAGCCCCCACCGGGACAGGGGCACTGAAGCTTTCTTT.

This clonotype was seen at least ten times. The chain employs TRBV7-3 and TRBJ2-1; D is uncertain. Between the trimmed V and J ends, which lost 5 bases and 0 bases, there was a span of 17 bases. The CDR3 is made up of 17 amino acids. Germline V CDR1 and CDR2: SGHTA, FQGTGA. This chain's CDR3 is CASSRNAAESSYNEQFF. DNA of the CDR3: TGTGCCAGCAGCCGTAATGCGGCGGAGAGCTCCTACAATGAGCAGTTCTTC.

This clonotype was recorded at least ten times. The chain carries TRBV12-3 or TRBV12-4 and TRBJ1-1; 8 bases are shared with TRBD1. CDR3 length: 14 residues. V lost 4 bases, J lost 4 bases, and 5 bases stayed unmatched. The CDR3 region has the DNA TGTGCCAGCAGTTCCGGACAGGGCGGCACTGAAGCTTTCTTT. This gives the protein CASSSGQGGTEAFF.

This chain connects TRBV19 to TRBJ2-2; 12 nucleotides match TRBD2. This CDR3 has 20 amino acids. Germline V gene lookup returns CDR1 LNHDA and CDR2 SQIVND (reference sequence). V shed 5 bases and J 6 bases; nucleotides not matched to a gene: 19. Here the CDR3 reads CASSPLTRTSGIGSSGELFF. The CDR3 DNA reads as TGTGCCAGTAGTCCGCTCACTCGGACTAGCGGGATAGGGTCGTCCGGGGAGCTGTTTTTT. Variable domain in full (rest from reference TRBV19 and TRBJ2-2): DGGITQSPKYLFRKEGQNVTLSCEQNLNHDAMYWYRQDPGQGLRLIYYSQIVNDFQKGDIAEGYSVSREKKESFPLTVTSAQKNPTAFYLCASSPLTRTSGIGSSGELFFGEGSRLTVL.

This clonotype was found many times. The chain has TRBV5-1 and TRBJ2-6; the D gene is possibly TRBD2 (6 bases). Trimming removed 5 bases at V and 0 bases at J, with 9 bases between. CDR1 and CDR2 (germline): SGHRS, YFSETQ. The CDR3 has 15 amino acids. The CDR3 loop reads CASRSGDSGANVLTF. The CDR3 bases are TGCGCCAGCAGATCGGGAGACTCTGGGGCCAACGTCCTGACTTTC. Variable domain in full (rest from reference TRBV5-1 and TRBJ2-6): KAGVTQTPRYLIKTRGQQVTLSCSPISGHRSVSWYQQTPGQGLQFLFEYFSETQRNKGNFPGRFSGRQFSNSRSEMNVSTLELGDSALYLCASRSGDSGANVLTFGAGSRLTVL.

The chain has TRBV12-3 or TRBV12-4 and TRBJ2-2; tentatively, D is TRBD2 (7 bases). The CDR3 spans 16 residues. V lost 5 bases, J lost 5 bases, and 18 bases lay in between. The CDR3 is CASSLGGGRGTGELFF. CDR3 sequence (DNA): TGTGCCAGCAGTCTGGGGGGGGGGCGGGGGACCGGGGAGCTGTTTTTT.

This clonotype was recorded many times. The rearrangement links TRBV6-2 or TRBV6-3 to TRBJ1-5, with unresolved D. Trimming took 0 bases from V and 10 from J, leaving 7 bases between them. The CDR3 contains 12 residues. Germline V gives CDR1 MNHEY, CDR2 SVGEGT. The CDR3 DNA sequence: TGTGCCAGCAGTTACTCGTTGGGTCCCCAGCATTTT. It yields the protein CASSYSLGPQHF.

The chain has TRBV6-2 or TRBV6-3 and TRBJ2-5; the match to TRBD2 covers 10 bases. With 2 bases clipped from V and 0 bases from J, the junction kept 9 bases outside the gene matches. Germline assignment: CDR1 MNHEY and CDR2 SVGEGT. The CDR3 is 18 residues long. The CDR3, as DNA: TGTGCCAGCAGTTACGCCTACGGGACTAGCGTTCACCAAGAGACCCAGTACTTC. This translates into CASSYAYGTSVHQETQYF.

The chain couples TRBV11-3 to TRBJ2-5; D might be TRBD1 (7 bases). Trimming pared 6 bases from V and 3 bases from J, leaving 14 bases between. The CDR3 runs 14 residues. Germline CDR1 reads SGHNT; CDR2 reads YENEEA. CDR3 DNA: TGTGCCAGCAGACCCAGGGGGAGGAAAGAGACCCAGTACTTC. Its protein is CASRPRGRKETQYF. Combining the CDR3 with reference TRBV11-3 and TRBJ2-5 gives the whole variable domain EAGVVQSPRYKIIEKKQPVAFWCNPISGHNTLYWYLQNLGQGPELLIRYENEEAVDDSQLPKDRFSAERLKGVDSTLKIQPAELGDSAVYLCASRPRGRKETQYFGPGTRLLVL.

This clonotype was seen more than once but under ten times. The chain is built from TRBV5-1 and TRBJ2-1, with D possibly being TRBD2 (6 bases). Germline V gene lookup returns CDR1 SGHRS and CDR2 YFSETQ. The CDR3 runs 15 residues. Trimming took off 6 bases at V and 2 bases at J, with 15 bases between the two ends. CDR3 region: CASTLWRGPYNEQFF. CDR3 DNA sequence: TGCGCCAGCACCCTATGGCGGGGACCCTACAATGAGCAGTTCTTC.

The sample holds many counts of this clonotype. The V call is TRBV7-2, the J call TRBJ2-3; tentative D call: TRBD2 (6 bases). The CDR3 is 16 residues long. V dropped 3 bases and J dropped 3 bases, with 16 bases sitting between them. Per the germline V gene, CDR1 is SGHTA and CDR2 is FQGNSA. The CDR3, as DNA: TGTGCCAGCAGCTTCCGCAGACTAGGAGCAACAGATACGCAGTATTTT. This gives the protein CASSFRRLGATDTQYF.

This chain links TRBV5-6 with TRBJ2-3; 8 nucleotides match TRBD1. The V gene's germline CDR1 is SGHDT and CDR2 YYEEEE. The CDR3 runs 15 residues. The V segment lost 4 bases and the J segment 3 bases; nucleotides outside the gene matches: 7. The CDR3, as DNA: TGTGCCAGCAGCCACCCGGGACAGGCTACAGATACGCAGTATTTT. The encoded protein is CASSHPGQATDTQYF.